This is a list of T cell receptor beta chains from one sample in a study of blood T cell repertoires in COVID-19. Measured with immunoSEQ multiplex PCR; TCRdb has only the in-frame clones, and not every one. Of over 140,000 clones listed, about 80% are singletons. Material for sequencing was PBMCs or T cells enriched from blood (not recorded which). The source is a woman aged 50 to 60 who had recovered from COVID-19. Both conserved end residues are part of each CDR3. The D gene is left open where the match is weak. Part of the rows lack a size; the others show once, few, many or a class for expanded clones.

>TRBJ2-5|TRBD2|TRBV28|-
CASRQTGLAGETQYF
TGTGCCAGCAGGCAGACGGGACTAGCGGGAGAGACCCAGTACTTC
>TRBJ2-2|-|TRBV13|-
CASINGGTINTGELFF
TGTGCCAGCATCAACGGGGGGACAATCAACACCGGGGAGCTGTTTTTT
>TRBJ2-7|-|TRBV11-3|once
CASSPYGEKAYEQYF
TGTGCCAGCAGCCCCTACGGGGAGAAGGCCTACGAGCAGTACTTC
>TRBJ2-7|-|TRBV6-5|-
CASSYGRVHEQYF
TGTGCCAGCAGTTACGGCAGGGTACACGAGCAGTACTTC
>TRBJ1-4|TRBD1|TRBV19|-
CASSMGTGGLENIEKLFF
TGTGCCAGTAGTATGGGGACAGGGGGCTTAGAGAATATTGAAAAACTGTTTTTT
>TRBJ2-1|TRBD1|TRBV6-5|many
CASSRDSFDEQFF
TGTGCCAGCAGTAGGGACAGTTTCGATGAGCAGTTCTTC
>TRBJ2-5|-|TRBV7-2|-
CASSFGETQYF
TGTGCCAGCAGCTTCGGGGAGACCCAGTACTTC
>TRBJ1-3|TRBD1|TRBV7-9|-
CASSSPRDRAYGNTIYF
TGTGCCAGCAGCTCCCCCCGGGACAGGGCCTATGGAAACACCATATATTTT
>TRBJ1-1|-|TRBV6-1|-
CASSEVWGSEAFF
TGTGCCAGCAGTGAAGTCTGGGGCTCTGAAGCTTTCTTT
>TRBJ2-7|TRBD1|TRBV5-4|few
CASSSSDRGEQYF
TGTGCCAGCAGCTCCTCGGACAGGGGCGAGCAGTACTTC
>TRBJ2-1|TRBD2|TRBV13|-
CASSLEGLAGGHRAAGDNEQFF
TGTGCCAGCAGCTTAGAAGGACTAGCGGGGGGTCACAGGGCCGCCGGAGACAATGAGCAGTTCTTC
>TRBJ2-3|TRBD1|TRBV9|once
CASSDPGTGQDTQYF
TGTGCCAGCAGCGACCCCGGGACAGGTCAAGATACGCAGTATTTT
>TRBJ2-5|TRBD2|TRBV30|-
CAWSPRTSGVETQYF
TGTGCCTGGAGTCCAAGGACTAGCGGGGTAGAGACCCAGTACTTC
>TRBJ2-7|-|TRBV5-1|few
CASSLVGTVGGEQYF
TGCGCCAGCAGCTTGGTGGGGACAGTGGGGGGCGAGCAGTACTTC
>TRBJ2-3|-|TRBV3-1/TRBV3-2|-
CASSSKREIPDTQYF
TGTGCCAGCAGCTCGAAGAGGGAGATCCCAGATACGCAGTATTTT
>TRBJ2-1|-|TRBV29-1|-
CSVDQGSGSYNEQFF
TGCAGCGTTGATCAGGGGTCGGGCTCCTACAATGAGCAGTTCTTC